This entry lists 18 T cell receptor beta chains sequenced from one sample in a study of human T cells and chemical hapten exposure. TCRdb re-called the RACE reads through MiXCR, storing one row per CDR3 protein. This sample has some 81,000 distinct CDR3 sequences, with roughly 7.1% found just once. Specified time point: patch test 1, 2 weeks after DPC sensitization. Noted treatment: therapeutic diphenylcyclopropenone sensitization with weekly scalp DPC. The material sequenced was whole blood, taken in connection with sensitization to the hapten diphenylcyclopropenone (DPC). These receptors all stem from a woman in her 30s with alopecia areata. Some clones in this sample may be carry-over from other donors' samples.

This clonotype has a count of ten or more. The chain joins TRBV9 to TRBJ1-6; no clear D gene. CDR3 size: 17 residues. V was clipped by 0 bases and J by 8 bases, with 18 bases between them. The germline CDR1 and CDR2 sequences are SGDLS and YYNGEE. The CDR3 DNA follows: TGTGCCAGCAGCGTAGCTGACGGGCCAAGAGGAGATTCACCCCTCCACTTT. Translation gives CASSVADGPRGDSPLHF.

This clonotype was detected only a few times. The chain combines TRBV7-4 with TRBJ1-5; 7 positions agree with TRBD1. Germline CDR1 and CDR2: SGHVT and SQSDAQ. CDR3 length: 14 residues. V lost 5 bases to trimming and J lost 2 bases; unmatched junction nucleotides: 3. The CDR3 is CASSRTGRNQPQHF. CDR3 DNA sequence: TGTGCCAGCAGCAGGACAGGACGCAATCAGCCCCAGCATTTT.

V gene TRBV29-1 combines with J gene TRBJ2-3, with 13 bases matching TRBD2. Per the germline V gene, CDR1 is SQVTM and CDR2 is ANQGSEA. The CDR3 totals 16 residues. V lost 6 bases and J lost 7; bases outside the gene matches: 13. The DNA for the CDR3 is TGCAGCGTGAGAACACTAGCGGGGGGGGTGACACATACGCAGTATTTT. Encoded protein: CSVRTLAGGVTHTQYF.

This clonotype was seen many times. V gene TRBV12-3 or TRBV12-4 combines with J gene TRBJ1-5, with D maybe TRBD1 (5 bases). CDR3 size: 15 residues. V was pared by 8 bases and J by 2 bases, with 16 bases between. The CDR3 region is CASLGDRGRNQPQHF. For the CDR3, the DNA is TGTGCCAGCCTTGGGGATCGGGGCCGCAATCAGCCCCAGCATTTT.

The sample holds many counts of this clonotype. The J gene is TRBJ1-2, the V gene TRBV12-3 or TRBV12-4, with 7 nucleotides matching TRBD1. The V and J ends lost 2 bases and 4 bases, in that order; junction bases with no gene match: 4. The CDR3 runs to 14 residues. In nucleotides, the CDR3 is TGTGCCAGCAGTTTAACGACAGGGCTCTATGGCTACACCTTC. Translation: CASSLTTGLYGYTF.

This clonotype has ten or more counts. The chain combines TRBV28 with TRBJ1-5; no firm D call. V dropped 3 bases and J dropped 7 bases, with 7 bases sitting between them. The CDR3 contains 12 residues. Germline values: CDR1 MDHEN, CDR2 SYDVKM. The CDR3 DNA is TGTGCCAGCAGTTTGGTGGGCCAGCCCCAGCATTTT. The encoded protein is CASSLVGQPQHF.

Ten or more counts support this clonotype. The chain employs TRBV5-1 and TRBJ2-3, with a tentative D call TRBD1 (6 bases). Between the trimmed V and J ends, which lost 0 bases and 0 bases, there was a span of 8 bases. CDR3 length equals 15 residues. CDR1 and CDR2 from the germline V gene are SGHRS and YFSETQ. For the CDR3, the DNA is TGCGCCAGCAGCTTGGCAGGGGCTAGCACAGATACGCAGTATTTT. Translated: CASSLAGASTDTQYF.

Details on this clonotype: Relative to the germline gene, one junction end is altered; a read error may explain this. The chain uses TRBV20-1 and TRBJ1-5; D is unclear. The CDR3 totals 17 residues. The germline V gene has CDR1 DFQATT and CDR2 SNEGSKA (reference sequence). The CDR3 DNA sequence: TGCAACCCGAGCAATCGGCAGAGCCTGTTGAGCAATCAGCCCCAGAATTTT. This translates into CNPSNRQSLLSNQPQNF.

V usage is TRBV10-3 and J usage is TRBJ1-2; TRBD1 matches at 9 bases. The CDR3 is 18 amino acids. From germline, CDR1 is ENHRY and CDR2 SYGVKD. V lost 0 bases and J lost 1; bases outside the gene matches: 9. The CDR3 nucleotides read TGTGCCATCAGTGAGTCGATAGTGGACAGGGGTCATAACTATGGCTACACCTTC. Its protein product is CAISESIVDRGHNYGYTF.

The chain couples TRBV11-2 to TRBJ2-3; TRBD2 might be the D (6 bases). V lost 3 bases, J lost 5 bases, and 9 bases lay in between. Germline V lookup: CDR1 SGHAT, CDR2 FQNNGV. The CDR3 has 13 residues. This CDR3 is CASSFRRGDTQYF. The CDR3 coding sequence is TGTGCCAGCAGCTTTCGGCGGGGAGATACGCAGTATTTT.

J is TRBJ2-7 and V is TRBV6-5, with D perhaps being TRBD1 or TRBD2 (5 bases each). The CDR3 is 16 residues long. The V end lost 5 bases, the J end lost 2 bases, and 19 bases lay between the germline ends. Germline V gene lookup returns CDR1 MNHEY and CDR2 SVGAGI. The CDR3 coding sequence is TGTGCCAGCAGTCGAACCGGGACCCCGAGCCCCTACGAGCAGTACTTC. It translates to CASSRTGTPSPYEQYF.

There are a few counts of this clonotype. The chain recombines TRBV5-1 with TRBJ1-1, with D tentatively TRBD1 (6 bases). In germline, CDR1 is SGHRS, CDR2 YFSETQ. This CDR3 has 14 residues. V lost 1 base and J 4 bases, leaving 11 bases between the germline ends. CDR3 bases: TGCGCCAGCAGCTTGCAGGGGCTGAGCACTGAAGCTTTCTTT. It is translated as CASSLQGLSTEAFF.

This clonotype was counted ten times or more. The chain has TRBV6-5 and TRBJ1-3; D remains ambiguous. The ends were cut back, 7 bases at V and 0 bases at J, with 4 bases in the middle. The CDR3 totals 12 residues. Per germline, CDR1 MNHEY and CDR2 SVGAGI. Here the CDR3 DNA reads TGTGCCAGCATAGGCTCTGGAAACACCATATATTTT. Residues: CASIGSGNTIYF.

As regards this clonotype: This could be a read error, since a much larger clone is one nucleotide away. This is likely a read error, given that the CDR3 carries no conserved phenylalanine or tryptophan at its end. The J gene is TRBJ2-6, the V gene TRBV6-6; a weak D match, TRBD2 (5 bases). This CDR3 is 14 amino acids long. Germline lookup yields CDR1 MNHNY and CDR2 SVGAGI (reference sequence). V shed 7 bases and J shed 0 bases, with 7 bases lying between them. DNA of the CDR3: TGTGCCAGCAAAGGGAGCTCTGGGGCCAACGTCCTGACTCTC. This sequence encodes CASKGSSGANVLTL.

This clonotype was counted ten times or more. The chain couples TRBV20-1 to TRBJ2-7, with 13 bases identical to TRBD2. The germline CDR1 and CDR2 sequences are DFQATT and SNEGSKA (reference sequence). CDR3 length equals 16 residues. V trimming: 6 bases; J trimming: 2 bases; junction bases outside the gene matches: 10. This CDR3 is CSATRLAGGIPYEQYF. CDR3 DNA sequence: TGCAGTGCCACCCGACTAGCGGGGGGAATTCCCTACGAGCAGTACTTC.

V usage is TRBV7-7 and J usage is TRBJ2-2, with 12 bases identical to TRBD2. The CDR3 is 16 residues long. Germline V gene data show CDR1 as SSHAT and CDR2 as FNYEAQ (reference sequence). V gave up 1 base and J gave up 6 bases; unmatched junction bases: 3. In nucleotides, the CDR3 is TGTGCCAGCAGCTTAGGGACTAGCGGGGCCCCCGGGGAGCTGTTTTTT. This gives the protein CASSLGTSGAPGELFF.

Many counts were recorded for this clonotype. The V and J genes are TRBV12-3 or TRBV12-4 and TRBJ2-5, with D possibly matching TRBD2 (6 bases). V dropped 1 base and J dropped 4 bases, with 16 bases sitting between them. The CDR3 covers 16 residues. The CDR3 reads CASSLGQAGLGETQYF. CDR3 DNA sequence: TGTGCCAGCAGTTTAGGTCAGGCGGGGTTAGGAGAGACCCAGTACTTC.

This clonotype was observed many times. The chain is built from TRBV5-1 and TRBJ2-1, with D possibly matching TRBD2 (5 bases). Germline-derived CDR1 and CDR2 are SGHRS and YFSETQ. This CDR3 has 15 residues. With 0 bases removed from V and 3 bases from J, the gap between germline ends came to 10 bases. The CDR3, as DNA: TGCGCCAGCAGCTTGGGGACTTATGGCTACAATGAGCAGTTCTTC. Translated: CASSLGTYGYNEQFF.